The text below deals with one T cell receptor beta chain. What it binds is unknown. Prior chemotherapy, radiotherapy and other malignancies were absent; CT and PET/CT showed node-negative disease. The sample belongs to a study of prognosis after radiotherapy for stage I lung cancer. Study background: Medical inoperability was the status assigned to all non-small cell lung cancer patients. A few developed distant metastases after radiotherapy (median roughly 7 months), and 15 had no significant progression.

TCR beta CDR3 amplification from genomic DNA was performed by two-round multiplex PCR. Gene-specific primers for each TRBV and TRBJ gene drove first-round PCR. Each CDR3 protein gets one entry after TCRdb re-called the multiplex PCR reads with MiXCR. The table has over 14,000 distinct CDR3 sequences, 28% seen once. Study-wide points: The median unique TCR clone count dropped from about 9,200 to 6,500 after stereotactic body radiation therapy.

V was cut by 2 bases and J by 6 bases, with 22 bases left in between. This CDR3 comprises 18 residues. Germline CDR1 MDHEN, CDR2 SYDVKM. The sequence came from a donor aged 50 or older with non-small cell lung cancer. The input for sequencing was PBMCs, taken before or after stereotactic body radiation therapy (not recorded which). The V gene is TRBV28, the J gene TRBJ2-2, with D unclear. This CDR3 is CASSLSSKRNGYSGELFF. CDR3 DNA sequence: TGTGCCAGCAGTTTAAGTTCTAAACGTAATGGTTACTCCGGGGAGCTGTTTTTT. Based on the CDR3 plus reference TRBV28 and TRBJ2-2, the full variable domain is DVKVTQSSRYLVKRTGEKVFLECVQDMDHENMFWYRQDPGLGLRLIYFSYDVKMKEKGDIPEGYSVSREKKERFSLILESASTNQTSMYLCASSLSSKRNGYSGELFFGEGSRLTVL.